Listed below are T cell receptor beta chains from one sample, sequenced in a study of shared clonotypes between healthy human individuals. Clones were sequenced by immunoSEQ multiplex PCR, and TCRdb holds only the in-frame ones, with some missing. This sample has about 2.1 million clones, with just over 90% found just once. Sequencing was done on a sample of naive CD8+ T cells from PBMCs. These receptors were collected from a man aged 18-30 years in good health. Some clones in this sample may be carry-over from other donors' samples. CDR3s include the opening cysteine and the closing phenylalanine or tryptophan. A D gene is named only where the DNA matches it firmly. For some rows the clone size is stated as once, few or many, or as a class when expanded; others skip it.

j_gene: TRBJ2-3
v_gene: TRBV5-1
abundance: NA
d_gene: NA
CDR3aa: CASSLESGPTWTDTQYF
CDR3nt: TGCGCCAGCAGCTTGGAATCGGGCCCCACTTGGACAGATACGCAGTATTTT

j_gene: TRBJ1-1
v_gene: TRBV27
abundance: NA
d_gene: NA
CDR3aa: CASSSAVRARNTEAFF
CDR3nt: TGTGCCAGCAGCTCCGCCGTGAGGGCTCGAAACACTGAAGCTTTCTTT

j_gene: TRBJ2-3
v_gene: TRBV6-6
abundance: NA
d_gene: NA
CDR3aa: CASSYGYSTDTQYF
CDR3nt: TGTGCCAGCAGTTACGGTTACAGCACAGATACGCAGTATTTT

j_gene: TRBJ2-1
v_gene: TRBV9
abundance: once
d_gene: TRBD2
CDR3aa: CASSSWELRENEQFF
CDR3nt: TGTGCCAGCAGCTCCTGGGAGTTGCGGGAGAATGAGCAGTTCTTC

j_gene: TRBJ1-5
v_gene: TRBV28
abundance: once
d_gene: NA
CDR3aa: CASSLIRGGQPQHF
CDR3nt: TGTGCCAGCAGTTTAATCAGGGGCGGTCAGCCCCAGCATTTT

j_gene: TRBJ2-5
v_gene: TRBV6-1
abundance: once
d_gene: NA
CDR3aa: CASSEARTVQETQYF
CDR3nt: TGTGCCAGCAGTGAAGCTCGGACAGTCCAAGAGACCCAGTACTTC

j_gene: TRBJ2-2
v_gene: TRBV28
abundance: NA
d_gene: NA
CDR3aa: CASSLLYGSRELFF
CDR3nt: TGTGCCAGCAGTTTATTGTACGGGAGCAGGGAGCTGTTTTTT

j_gene: TRBJ2-5
v_gene: TRBV5-6
abundance: NA
d_gene: NA
CDR3aa: CASSEDIQETQYF
CDR3nt: TGTGCCAGCAGCGAGGACATACAAGAGACCCAGTACTTC

j_gene: TRBJ2-1
v_gene: TRBV11-3
abundance: NA
d_gene: NA
CDR3aa: CASSLVLGRSSYNEQFF
CDR3nt: TGTGCCAGCAGCTTAGTACTGGGCAGGAGCTCCTACAATGAGCAGTTCTTC

j_gene: TRBJ2-7
v_gene: TRBV6-6
abundance: NA
d_gene: NA
CDR3aa: CASSQGTAYEQYF
CDR3nt: TGTGCCAGCAGCCAAGGGACCGCCTACGAGCAGTACTTC

j_gene: TRBJ1-1
v_gene: TRBV19
abundance: NA
d_gene: NA
CDR3aa: CASSIEGRWTEAFF
CDR3nt: TGTGCCAGTAGTATAGAGGGCAGGTGGACTGAAGCTTTCTTT

j_gene: TRBJ2-1
v_gene: TRBV7-7
abundance: once
d_gene: TRBD2
CDR3aa: CASSFGGTNYNEQFF
CDR3nt: TGTGCCAGCAGCTTCGGGGGGACTAACTACAATGAGCAGTTCTTC

j_gene: TRBJ2-2
v_gene: TRBV15
abundance: NA
d_gene: NA
CDR3aa: CATSRDGDTGELFF
CDR3nt: TGTGCCACCAGCAGAGATGGGGACACCGGGGAGCTGTTTTTT

j_gene: TRBJ2-2
v_gene: TRBV7-8
abundance: NA
d_gene: TRBD1
CDR3aa: CASSSGTGVSTGELFF
CDR3nt: TGTGCCAGCAGCTCCGGGACAGGCGTTTCCACCGGGGAGCTGTTTTTT

j_gene: TRBJ2-1
v_gene: TRBV4-3
abundance: NA
d_gene: TRBD2
CDR3aa: CASSQVVLAGGPYNEQFF
CDR3nt: TGCGCCAGCAGCCAAGTAGTGCTAGCGGGAGGCCCCTACAATGAGCAGTTCTTC

j_gene: TRBJ1-1
v_gene: TRBV15
abundance: few
d_gene: NA
CDR3aa: CATSRDGDMNTEAFF
CDR3nt: TGTGCCACCAGTAGAGACGGGGACATGAACACTGAAGCTTTCTTT

j_gene: TRBJ2-2
v_gene: TRBV30
abundance: NA
d_gene: NA
CDR3aa: CACRQRNTGELFF
CDR3nt: TGTGCCTGCCGACAGCGGAACACCGGGGAGCTGTTTTTT

j_gene: TRBJ1-1
v_gene: TRBV13
abundance: NA
d_gene: TRBD1
CDR3aa: CASSWEGDRGPEAFF
CDR3nt: TGTGCCAGCAGCTGGGAGGGGGACAGGGGACCTGAAGCTTTCTTT

j_gene: TRBJ1-4
v_gene: TRBV10-1
abundance: NA
d_gene: NA
CDR3aa: CASSESTVGATNEKLFF
CDR3nt: TGCGCCAGCAGTGAGTCGACAGTTGGGGCAACTAATGAAAAACTGTTTTTT

j_gene: TRBJ2-5
v_gene: TRBV14
abundance: NA
d_gene: NA
CDR3aa: CASSQDWARDLETQYF
CDR3nt: TGTGCCAGCAGCCAAGATTGGGCCCGGGATTTGGAGACCCAGTACTTC

j_gene: TRBJ2-1
v_gene: TRBV9
abundance: NA
d_gene: TRBD2
CDR3aa: CASSAKTKKPSGEGNEQFF
CDR3nt: TGTGCCAGCAGCGCCAAAACAAAAAAACCTAGCGGGGAGGGCAATGAGCAGTTCTTC

j_gene: TRBJ2-1
v_gene: TRBV6-4
abundance: NA
d_gene: NA
CDR3aa: CASSFAPLPYNEQFF
CDR3nt: TGTGCCAGCAGCTTCGCTCCCCTACCGTACAATGAGCAGTTCTTC

j_gene: TRBJ1-1
v_gene: TRBV4-3
abundance: once
d_gene: TRBD1
CDR3aa: CASSPDRGYPNTEAFF
CDR3nt: TGCGCCAGCAGCCCTGACAGGGGATACCCGAACACTGAAGCTTTCTTT

j_gene: TRBJ2-2
v_gene: TRBV6-5
abundance: NA
d_gene: NA
CDR3aa: CASTARTGELFF
CDR3nt: TGTGCCAGCACAGCTCGGACCGGGGAGCTGTTTTTT

j_gene: TRBJ2-5
v_gene: TRBV7-8
abundance: NA
d_gene: NA
CDR3aa: CASSSDIEETQYF
CDR3nt: TGTGCCAGCAGCTCGGACATAGAAGAGACCCAGTACTTC

j_gene: TRBJ2-3
v_gene: TRBV9
abundance: NA
d_gene: TRBD1
CDR3aa: CASSPRTGGVGDTQYF
CDR3nt: TGTGCCAGCAGCCCCAGGACAGGGGGCGTTGGAGATACGCAGTATTTT

j_gene: TRBJ2-7
v_gene: TRBV21-1
abundance: NA
d_gene: NA
CDR3aa: CASSKLRRYYEQYF
CDR3nt: TGTGCCAGCAGCAAACTAAGAAGGTACTACGAGCAGTACTTC

j_gene: TRBJ1-2
v_gene: TRBV15
abundance: NA
d_gene: TRBD1
CDR3aa: CATSREWMGQGDYGYTF
CDR3nt: TGTGCCACCAGCAGAGAATGGATGGGACAGGGAGACTATGGCTACACCTTC

j_gene: TRBJ2-1
v_gene: TRBV6-4
abundance: once
d_gene: TRBD2
CDR3aa: CASSDGLAGYNEQFF
CDR3nt: TGTGCCAGCAGTGACGGGCTAGCGGGATACAATGAGCAGTTCTTC

j_gene: TRBJ1-1
v_gene: TRBV27
abundance: NA
d_gene: NA
CDR3aa: CASSLRWGGAEAFF
CDR3nt: TGTGCCAGCAGTTTACGATGGGGGGGGGCTGAAGCTTTCTTT

j_gene: TRBJ2-3
v_gene: TRBV9
abundance: once
d_gene: NA
CDR3aa: CASSVYTGRTDTQYF
CDR3nt: TGTGCCAGCAGCGTATATACAGGCCGCACAGATACGCAGTATTTT

j_gene: TRBJ1-2
v_gene: TRBV7-2
abundance: once
d_gene: NA
CDR3aa: CASSFRGGNPNYGYTF
CDR3nt: TGTGCCAGCAGCTTCCGTGGGGGAAACCCTAACTATGGCTACACCTTC

j_gene: TRBJ1-1
v_gene: TRBV27
abundance: NA
d_gene: NA
CDR3aa: CASSLLGINTEAFF
CDR3nt: TGTGCCAGCAGTTTATTAGGGATAAACACTGAAGCTTTCTTT

j_gene: TRBJ2-7
v_gene: TRBV7-6
abundance: NA
d_gene: TRBD1
CDR3aa: CASSRLDDRDLEQYF
CDR3nt: TGTGCCAGCAGCCGTCTTGACGACAGGGACCTCGAGCAGTACTTC

j_gene: TRBJ1-3
v_gene: TRBV7-9
abundance: NA
d_gene: NA
CDR3aa: CASSPGSSGNTIYF
CDR3nt: TGTGCCAGCAGCCCGGGCAGCTCTGGAAACACCATATATTTT

j_gene: TRBJ2-5
v_gene: TRBV5-6
abundance: NA
d_gene: NA
CDR3aa: CASSQLYTRGGETQYF
CDR3nt: TGTGCCAGCAGCCAGCTATATACTCGGGGAGGAGAGACCCAGTACTTC

j_gene: TRBJ2-1
v_gene: TRBV9
abundance: NA
d_gene: TRBD2
CDR3aa: CASSLGGEGPYNEQFF
CDR3nt: TGTGCCAGCTCTCTCGGTGGGGAGGGCCCCTACAATGAGCAGTTCTTC

j_gene: TRBJ2-7
v_gene: TRBV27
abundance: NA
d_gene: TRBD2
CDR3aa: CASSHGLAASYEQYF
CDR3nt: TGTGCCAGCAGCCATGGACTAGCGGCCTCCTACGAGCAGTACTTC

j_gene: TRBJ2-2
v_gene: TRBV11-3
abundance: NA
d_gene: NA
CDR3aa: CASRLSEGTGELFF
CDR3nt: TGTGCCAGCAGACTCTCGGAGGGTACCGGGGAGCTGTTTTTT

j_gene: TRBJ1-2
v_gene: TRBV6-1
abundance: NA
d_gene: NA
CDR3aa: CASSDGRGLGNYGYTF
CDR3nt: TGTGCCAGCAGTGATGGCAGGGGATTAGGAAACTATGGCTACACCTTC